The sample holds many counts of the clone carrying this T cell receptor (beta chain). Its antigen is unknown. The V gene lost 2 bases and the J gene lost 5 bases, with 10 bases spanning the gap. Germline CDR1 and CDR2: LGHDT and YNNKEL (reference sequence). CDR3 length: 14 residues. This entry is derived from a study of neurological immune-mediated disorders. Whole-study results and caveats: Private repertoires in all groups were suggested, as expanded clones shared no CDR3 amino acid sequences across subjects. There was no association between the multiple sclerosis repertoire cluster and any clinical or MRI feature.

Time point of the sample: longitudinal time-point 3. With 10-nucleotide random UMIs included, cDNA was synthesized by 5'RACE. The output of every sequencing run, over 170 million TCR-beta sequences, came from 15-18 subjects. TCRdb reanalysed the 5' RACE reads using MiXCR and keeps one entry per CDR3 protein. The sample includes more than 75,000 distinct CDR3 sequences, 4.3% seen only once; the top ten take around 5%. The sample was PBMCs. The sequence came from a woman aged 55-69 years with multiple sclerosis. V and J are TRBV3-1 and TRBJ1-5; unclear D gene. CDR3 nucleotides: TGTGCCAGCAGCCAAAGCCAGGTTCATCAGCCCCAGCATTTT. This codes for CASSQSQVHQPQHF.